A selection of T cell receptor beta chains follows, all from one sample in a study of regulatory T cells in long-lasting Graves disease. TCRdb reanalysed the multiplex PCR reads using MiXCR and keeps one entry per CDR3 protein. The sample lists 500,000 or so distinct CDR3 sequences, 11% to 15% occurring once. The same sample was also used in a study of T cells in Graves' hyperthyroidism and ophthalmopathy.

The sample was peripheral blood mononuclear cells (PBMCs), taken at new diagnosis, from a patient treated with antithyroid drugs. The receptor set was obtained from a woman aged 45-59 years with Graves disease. The CDR3 runs from the conserved cysteine through the conserved F or W. The D gene is left open where the match is weak. Where a row states a size, it is once, few, many or the class of an expanded clone; other rows omit it.

clone_size j_call v_call d_call cdr3_aa cdr3_nt
- TRBJ2-6 TRBV30 - CAWSVGGSEAGANVLTF TGTGCCTGGAGTGTAGGCGGCTCTGAGGCCGGGGCCAACGTCCTGACTTTC
many TRBJ1-1 TRBV2 - CASSRQKMNTEAFF TGTGCCAGCAGCCGACAGAAAATGAACACTGAAGCTTTCTTT
many TRBJ2-7 TRBV3-1 - CASSQDSSGENEQYF TGTGCCAGCAGCCAAGATTCGTCCGGGGAGAACGAGCAGTACTTC
- TRBJ2-1 TRBV28 TRBD1 CASSSPTTTTGWGYNEQFF TGTGCCAGCAGTTCCCCAACAACTACGACAGGGTGGGGTTACAATGAGCAGTTCTTC
- TRBJ2-1 TRBV6-1 - CASTRPVEQFF TGTGCCAGCACCCGGCCGGTGGAGCAGTTCTTC
many TRBJ1-6 TRBV12-3/TRBV12-4 TRBD1 CASSLGTGDNSPLHF TGTGCCAGCAGTCTCGGGACAGGGGATAATTCACCCCTCCACTTT
few TRBJ1-2 TRBV7-8 TRBD1 CASSPSTGGNYGYTF TGTGCCAGCAGCCCCTCGACAGGGGGCAACTATGGCTACACCTTC
few TRBJ2-5 TRBV3-1 TRBD2 CASSQESTSGIGETQYF TGTGCCAGCAGCCAAGAGTCGACTAGCGGAATCGGGGAGACCCAGTACTTC
many TRBJ2-5 TRBV20-1 - CSARDYVVGTQYF TGCAGTGCTAGAGATTACGTAGTAGGGACCCAGTACTTC
- TRBJ2-7 TRBV24-1 - CATSDSRVLTYEQYF TGTGCCACCAGTGATTCCAGGGTATTGACCTACGAGCAGTACTTC
few TRBJ2-2 TRBV24-1 TRBD2 CATSDSGLGAGELFF TGTGCCACCAGTGATTCGGGACTAGGTGCCGGGGAGCTGTTTTTT
few TRBJ1-1 TRBV18 - CASSPPGNPGANTEAFF TGTGCCAGCTCACCCCCTGGGAATCCGGGTGCGAACACTGAAGCTTTCTTT
many TRBJ2-5 TRBV12-5 - CASGQGQETQYF TGTGCTAGTGGACAGGGCCAAGAGACCCAGTACTTC
many TRBJ2-7 TRBV29-1 - CSAVDSYEQYF TGCAGCGCCGTGGACTCCTACGAGCAGTACTTC
many TRBJ2-7 TRBV28 - CASSLGANPSGEQYF TGTGCCAGCAGTTTAGGGGCAAACCCGTCGGGCGAGCAGTACTTC
many TRBJ2-7 TRBV7-9 - CASSFGRSEQYF TGTGCCAGCAGCTTCGGGCGAAGCGAGCAGTACTTC
many TRBJ2-7 TRBV5-1 - CASSFETFPYEQYF TGCGCCAGCAGCTTTGAGACTTTCCCCTACGAGCAGTACTTC
few TRBJ2-5 TRBV5-1 - CASSPSEGSETQYF TGCGCCAGCAGCCCTAGCGAGGGGTCGGAGACCCAGTACTTC
many TRBJ2-1 TRBV12-3/TRBV12-4 - CASSLLTAVRDEQFF TGTGCCAGCAGTTTATTGACTGCAGTTAGAGATGAGCAGTTCTTC
many TRBJ2-1 TRBV14 TRBD2 CASSRFSGSLYNEQFF TGTGCCAGCAGCCGATTTAGCGGGAGTCTTTACAATGAGCAGTTCTTC
- TRBJ2-7 TRBV5-1 - CASSLTGNFPREQYF TGCGCCAGCAGCTTGACAGGGAATTTCCCTCGGGAGCAGTACTTC
- TRBJ2-1 TRBV7-6 - CASSLEVTYNEQFF TGTGCCAGCAGCTTAGAGGTTACCTACAATGAGCAGTTCTTC
- TRBJ2-2 TRBV13 TRBD2 CASSLALAGDTGELFF TGTGCCAGCAGCTTAGCCCTAGCGGGGGACACCGGGGAGCTGTTTTTT
- TRBJ1-2 TRBV7-9 TRBD1 CASSLGWTGGNGYTF TGTGCCAGCAGCTTAGGATGGACAGGCGGCAATGGCTACACCTTC
- TRBJ2-7 TRBV19 TRBD1 CASSIGTGGPYEQYF TGTGCCAGTAGTATCGGGACAGGGGGCCCCTACGAGCAGTACTTC
- TRBJ1-2 TRBV3-1 - CASSQNFWGPGYGYTF TGTGCCAGCAGCCAGAACTTCTGGGGGCCCGGCTATGGCTACACCTTC
many TRBJ1-1 TRBV3-1 - CASSQGSLLGSRTEAFF TGTGCCAGCAGCCAAGGCAGTCTACTGGGGAGTCGCACTGAAGCTTTCTTT
- TRBJ2-3 TRBV11-2 TRBD2 CASSFGTSGSGSDTQYF TGTGCCAGCAGCTTTGGGACTAGCGGGAGTGGATCAGATACGCAGTATTTT
- TRBJ2-7 TRBV2 - CASRPLSYEQYF TGTGCCAGCAGGCCACTCTCCTACGAGCAGTACTTC
- TRBJ2-7 TRBV30 - CASGLFLEQYF TGTGCCTCGGGACTTTTCTTGGAGCAGTACTTC
many TRBJ1-1 TRBV7-9 - CASSPQTGYYPEAFF TGTGCCAGCAGCCCACAAACAGGGTATTATCCTGAAGCTTTCTTT
many TRBJ2-3 TRBV5-1 TRBD2 CASSFGREADTQYF TGCGCCAGCAGCTTCGGGAGGGAGGCAGATACGCAGTATTTT
many TRBJ1-2 TRBV9 TRBD1 CASSGTGALGYTF TGTGCCAGCAGCGGAACAGGGGCACTGGGCTACACCTTC
- TRBJ2-7 TRBV10-1 - CASSALREGEQYF TGCGCCAGCAGTGCCCTTCGGGAAGGCGAGCAGTACTTC
- TRBJ2-6 TRBV12-3/TRBV12-4 TRBD2 CASNGLAEAPSGANVLTF TGTGCCAGCAATGGACTAGCGGAAGCTCCCTCTGGGGCCAACGTCCTGACTTTC
many TRBJ1-2 TRBV12-3/TRBV12-4 - CASSFLPQDNNYGYTF TGTGCCAGCAGTTTTCTTCCACAGGACAATAACTATGGCTACACCTTC
few TRBJ2-3 TRBV10-2 TRBD1 CASSVGQGIPADTQYF TGCGCCAGCAGTGTAGGACAGGGAATTCCCGCAGATACGCAGTATTTT
few TRBJ1-4 TRBV5-1 - CASSNGRKATNEKLFF TGCGCCAGCAGCAACGGACGGAAAGCAACTAATGAAAAACTGTTTTTT
- TRBJ2-3 TRBV5-4 - CASSLQGFKINTQYF TGTGCCAGCAGCCTACAGGGATTCAAGATAAATACGCAGTATTTT
- TRBJ2-3 TRBV29-1 - CSVDSGPDLHTQYF TGCAGCGTTGACTCGGGACCAGACCTTCATACGCAGTATTTT
many TRBJ2-4 TRBV20-1 - CSARNRDPNIQYF TGCAGTGCTCGTAACCGGGACCCTAACATTCAGTACTTC
few TRBJ1-3 TRBV20-1 TRBD1 CSATGQGAGNTIYF TGCAGTGCCACGGGACAGGGTGCTGGAAACACCATATATTTT
many TRBJ1-5 TRBV30 - CAWATVDAGQPQHF TGTGCCTGGGCGACAGTGGACGCTGGTCAGCCCCAGCATTTT
- TRBJ2-1 TRBV3-1 - CASSQDTPREQFF TGTGCCAGCAGCCAAGACACGCCGCGAGAGCAGTTCTTC
many TRBJ2-1 TRBV18 - CASSPRGRGVFEQFF TGTGCCAGCTCACCACGCGGCAGGGGGGTCTTTGAGCAGTTCTTC